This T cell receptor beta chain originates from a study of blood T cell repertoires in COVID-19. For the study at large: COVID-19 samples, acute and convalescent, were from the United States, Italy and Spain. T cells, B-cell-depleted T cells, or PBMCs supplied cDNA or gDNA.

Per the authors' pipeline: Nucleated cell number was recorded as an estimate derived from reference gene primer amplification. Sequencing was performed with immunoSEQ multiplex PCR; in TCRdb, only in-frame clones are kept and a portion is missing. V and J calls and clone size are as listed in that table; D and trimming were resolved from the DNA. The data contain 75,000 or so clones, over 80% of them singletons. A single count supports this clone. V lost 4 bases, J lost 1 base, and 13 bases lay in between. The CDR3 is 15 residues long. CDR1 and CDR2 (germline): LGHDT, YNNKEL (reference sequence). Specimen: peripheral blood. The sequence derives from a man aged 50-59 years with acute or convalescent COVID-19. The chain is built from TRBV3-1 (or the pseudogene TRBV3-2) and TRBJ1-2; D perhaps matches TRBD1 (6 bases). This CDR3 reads CASSRSGTHNYGYTF. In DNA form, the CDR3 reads TGTGCCAGCAGCCGCTCCGGGACACATAACTATGGCTACACCTTC.